The sample holds many counts of the clone carrying this TCR beta chain. Its specificity is unknown. This sample was included in a study of T cells in Graves' hyperthyroidism and ophthalmopathy. Study observations and caveats: A 13 V-J model separated ophthalmopathy from stable hyperthyroidism. Onset of ophthalmopathy came a median approximately 6 months after the model predicted it.

Amplification targeted TCR beta CDR3 regions from RNA transcripts. Primed by the HTBI set, a first-round RT-PCR was run on the TCR CDR3. Using its own MiXCR run on the multiplex PCR reads, TCRdb lists one record per CDR3 protein. The sample holds approximately 870,000 distinct CDR3 sequences, roughly 40% seen once. Patients aged 18 to 65 had newly diagnosed hyperthyroidism that had lasted under 2 months. The TCR comes from a man younger than 35 with Graves' hyperthyroidism. The sample was blood.

The CDR3 sequence: CATSRGGGISGNTIYF. CDR3 DNA: TGTGCCACCAGCAGAGGGGGGGGAATCTCTGGAAACACCATATATTTT. The J gene is TRBJ1-3, the V gene TRBV15; possibly TRBD1 for D (5 bases). The CDR3 is made up of 16 amino acids. The germline V gene encodes CDR1 LNHNV and CDR2 YYDKDF (reference sequence). V was trimmed by 1 base and J by 0 bases, leaving 10 bases between them.